Included here is one T cell receptor (beta chain) sequence, with context. Possible read error: a much larger clone is one base away. The CDR3 consists of 14 residues. The germline V and J ends were trimmed by 2 bases and 5 bases, with 12 bases remaining between them. The germline CDR1 and CDR2 sequences are MNHEY and SVGAGI. No fewer than 5.5 micrograms of total RNA were isolated from every sample. The record originates from a study of blood T cells in healthy people across ages. About the study: Per two T cells, about one barcoded beta molecule was captured through template switching.

A second 7 to 11 cycle PCR used barcoded and J-beta primers. TCRdb fed the 5' RACE reads into MiXCR, producing one record per CDR3 protein. The data contain fewer than 700,000 distinct CDR3 sequences, approximately 40% of them singletons. This chain connects TRBV6-5 to TRBJ1-1; D is perhaps TRBD1 (5 bases). The sequence came from an older man in good health. Sequences were obtained from blood. The CDR3, as DNA: TGTGCCAGCAGTTACAGTCAGTCAGGGACTGAAGCTTTCTTT. This encodes CASSYSQSGTEAFF.